This TCR beta chain is drawn from a study of early stage breast cancer tumors. TCRdb's table, derived via immunoSEQ multiplex PCR, lists solely in-frame clones and lacks some. Of 45,000 to 60,000 clones in the sample, 75% to 95% were seen once. The TCR comes from an older person with breast cancer. The sequenced sample was blood.

The CDR3 sequence: CASSQEGGLVDTQYF. The CDR3 DNA follows: TGCGCCAGCAGCCAAGAGGGCGGGCTCGTTGATACGCAGTATTTT. This sequence joins TRBV4-1 and TRBJ2-3; D is possibly TRBD2 (5 bases). The V end lost 0 bases, the J end lost 6 bases, and 13 bases lay between the germline ends. The V gene's germline CDR1 is MGHRA and CDR2 YSYEKL. The CDR3 is 15 residues long.